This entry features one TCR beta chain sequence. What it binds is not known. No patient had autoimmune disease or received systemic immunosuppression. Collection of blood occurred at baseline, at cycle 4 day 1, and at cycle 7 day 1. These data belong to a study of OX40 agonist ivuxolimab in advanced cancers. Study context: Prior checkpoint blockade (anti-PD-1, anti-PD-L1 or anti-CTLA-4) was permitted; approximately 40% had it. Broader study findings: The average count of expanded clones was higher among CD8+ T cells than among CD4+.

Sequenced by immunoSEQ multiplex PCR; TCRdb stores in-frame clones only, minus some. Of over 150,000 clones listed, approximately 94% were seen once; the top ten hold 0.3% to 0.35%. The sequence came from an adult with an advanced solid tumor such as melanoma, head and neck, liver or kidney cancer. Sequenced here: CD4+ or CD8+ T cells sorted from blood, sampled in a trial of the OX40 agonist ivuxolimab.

In nucleotides, the CDR3 is TGTGCCAGCAGGGTGGGTTCAACTAATGAAAAACTGTTTTTT. Its translation is CASRVGSTNEKLFF. The gene calls are TRBV2 and TRBJ1-4; D not resolved. Trimming took off 6 bases at V and 0 bases at J, with 8 bases between the two ends. Germline values: CDR1 SNHLY, CDR2 FYNNEI. CDR3 size: 14 residues.